What follows describes a single T cell receptor beta chain. Its antigen is as yet unknown. Using immunoSEQ multiplex PCR, the repertoire was profiled, and TCRdb retains in-frame clones only, with some absent. The top ten clones hold about 7% of a sample with 50,000 to 70,000 clones, around 88% of them seen once. This sample was taken from a study of T cell responses to AZD1222 COVID-19 vaccine. Study-level findings and limits: Repertoire sampling occurred only after the peak T cell response. Donor demographics were predominantly white British with a female majority; clonal diversity may be underestimated. In the spike-specific TCR repertoire, nearly half reportedly target unmutated variant regions.

Per germline, CDR1 SGHRS and CDR2 YFSETQ. The CDR3 has 14 amino acids. V was cut by 4 bases and J by 0 bases, with 10 bases left in between. V and J are TRBV5-1 and TRBJ1-2; the D is unclear. The source material was peripheral blood, sampled 28 days after the second AZD1222 dose. This receptor was identified in an adult who received the AZD1222 COVID-19 vaccine. The CDR3 coding sequence is TGCGCCAGCAGCGCGGACGGAGCTAACTATGGCTACACCTTC. As protein: CASSADGANYGYTF.